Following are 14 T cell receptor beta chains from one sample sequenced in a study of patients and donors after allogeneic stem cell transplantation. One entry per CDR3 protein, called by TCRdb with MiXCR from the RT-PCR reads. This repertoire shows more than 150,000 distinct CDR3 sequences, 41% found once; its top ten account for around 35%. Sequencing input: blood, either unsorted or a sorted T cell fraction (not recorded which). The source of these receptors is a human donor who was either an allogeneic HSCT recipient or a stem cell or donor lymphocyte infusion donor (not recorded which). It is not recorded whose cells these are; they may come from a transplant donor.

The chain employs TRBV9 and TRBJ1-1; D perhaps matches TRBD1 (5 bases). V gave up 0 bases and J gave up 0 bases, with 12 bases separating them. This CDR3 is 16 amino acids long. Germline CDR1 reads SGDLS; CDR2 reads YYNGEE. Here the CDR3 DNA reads TGTGCCAGCAGCGTAGGGAGGGGCGGCATGAACACTGAAGCTTTCTTT. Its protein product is CASSVGRGGMNTEAFF. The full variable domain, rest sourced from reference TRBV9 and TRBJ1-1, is DSGVTQTPKHLITATGQRVTLRCSPRSGDLSVYWYQQSLDQGLQFLIQYYNGEERAKGNILERFSAQQFPDLHSELNLSSLELGDSALYFCASSVGRGGMNTEAFFGQGTRLTVV.

CDR3 amino acids: CASMGGIITNEQFF. As DNA, the CDR3 is TGTGCCAGCATGGGGGGAATTATTACCAATGAGCAGTTCTTC. This chain links TRBV12-3 or TRBV12-4 with TRBJ2-1, with D possibly TRBD2 on 6 matching bases. This CDR3 contains 14 residues. V lost 7 bases and J 6 bases, leaving 16 bases between the germline ends.

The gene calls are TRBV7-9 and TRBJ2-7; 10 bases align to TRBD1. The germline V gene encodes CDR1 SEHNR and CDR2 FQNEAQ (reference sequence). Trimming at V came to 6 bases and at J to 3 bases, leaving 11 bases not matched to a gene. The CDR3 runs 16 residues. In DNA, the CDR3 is TGTGCCAGCAGTACGACACCCGGGACAGGGGTCTACGAGCAGTACTTC. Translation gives CASSTTPGTGVYEQYF.

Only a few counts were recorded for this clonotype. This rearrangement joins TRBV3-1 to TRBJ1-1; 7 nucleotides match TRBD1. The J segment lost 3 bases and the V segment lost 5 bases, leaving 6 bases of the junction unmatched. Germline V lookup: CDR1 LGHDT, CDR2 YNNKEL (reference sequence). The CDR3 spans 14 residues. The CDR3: CASSFDRVYTEAFF. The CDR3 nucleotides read TGTGCCAGCAGCTTCGACAGGGTGTACACTGAAGCTTTCTTT. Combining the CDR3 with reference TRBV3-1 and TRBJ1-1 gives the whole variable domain DTAVSQTPKYLVTQMGNDKSIKCEQNLGHDTMYWYKQDSKKFLKIMFSYNNKELIINETVPNRFSPKSPDKAHLNLHINSLELGDSAVYFCASSFDRVYTEAFFGQGTRLTVV.

The CDR3 reads CASSDPRTAHYGYTF. The CDR3, as DNA: TGTGCCAGCAGCGATCCGAGGACAGCACACTATGGCTACACCTTC. The chain uses TRBV9 and TRBJ1-2; TRBD1 might be the D (6 bases). CDR1 is SGDLS and CDR2 is YYNGEE in the germline V gene. The CDR3 length is 15 residues. With 3 bases removed from V and 3 bases from J, the gap between germline ends came to 15 bases.

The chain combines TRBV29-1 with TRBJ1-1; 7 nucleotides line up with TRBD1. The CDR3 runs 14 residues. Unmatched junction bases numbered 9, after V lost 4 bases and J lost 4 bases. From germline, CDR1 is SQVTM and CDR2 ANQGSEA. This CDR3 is CSVVPVRGGTEAFF. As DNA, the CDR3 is TGCAGCGTTGTTCCAGTCAGGGGGGGCACTGAAGCTTTCTTT.

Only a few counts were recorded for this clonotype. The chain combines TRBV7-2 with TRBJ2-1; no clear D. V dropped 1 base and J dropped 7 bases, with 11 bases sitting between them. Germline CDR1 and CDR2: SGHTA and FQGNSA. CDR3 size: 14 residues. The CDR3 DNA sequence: TGTGCCAGCAGCTTAGGACGACTCGGGAATGAGCAGTTCTTC. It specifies CASSLGRLGNEQFF. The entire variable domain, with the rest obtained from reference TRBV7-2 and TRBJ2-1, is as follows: GAGVSQSPSNKVTEKGKDVELRCDPISGHTALYWYRQSLGQGLEFLIYFQGNSAPDKSGLPSDRFSAERTGGSVSTLTIQRTQQEDSAVYLCASSLGRLGNEQFFGPGTRLTVL.

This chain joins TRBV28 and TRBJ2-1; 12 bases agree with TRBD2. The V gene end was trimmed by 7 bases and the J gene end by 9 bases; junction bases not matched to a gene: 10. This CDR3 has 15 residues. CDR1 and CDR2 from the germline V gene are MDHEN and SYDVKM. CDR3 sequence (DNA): TGTGCCAGCATTGGGAGACTAGCGGGAGTATCTGAGCAGTTCTTC. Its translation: CASIGRLAGVSEQFF.

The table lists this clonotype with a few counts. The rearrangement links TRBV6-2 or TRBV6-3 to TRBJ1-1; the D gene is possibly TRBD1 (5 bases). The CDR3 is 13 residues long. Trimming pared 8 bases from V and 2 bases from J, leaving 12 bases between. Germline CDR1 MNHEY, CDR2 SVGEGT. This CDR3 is CASLGRGNTEAFF. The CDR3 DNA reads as TGTGCCAGCCTCGGAAGGGGTAACACTGAAGCTTTCTTT.

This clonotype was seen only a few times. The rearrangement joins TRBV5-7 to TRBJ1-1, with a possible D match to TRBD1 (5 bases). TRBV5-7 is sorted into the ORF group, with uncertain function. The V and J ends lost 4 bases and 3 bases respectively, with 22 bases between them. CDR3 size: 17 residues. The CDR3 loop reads CASSNTGTAWDDTEAFF. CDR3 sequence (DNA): TGTGCCAGCAGCAATACCGGGACCGCTTGGGACGACACTGAAGCTTTCTTT.

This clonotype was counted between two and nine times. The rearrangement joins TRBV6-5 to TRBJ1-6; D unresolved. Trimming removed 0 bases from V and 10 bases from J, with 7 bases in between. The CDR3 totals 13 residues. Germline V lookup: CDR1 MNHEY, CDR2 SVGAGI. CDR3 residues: CASSYSRWSPLHF. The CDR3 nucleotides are TGTGCCAGCAGTTACTCGAGGTGGTCACCCCTCCACTTT.

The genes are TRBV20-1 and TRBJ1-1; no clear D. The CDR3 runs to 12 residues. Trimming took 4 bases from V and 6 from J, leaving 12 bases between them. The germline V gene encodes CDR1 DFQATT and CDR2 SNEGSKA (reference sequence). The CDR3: CSATDGEPEAFF. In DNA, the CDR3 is TGCAGTGCTACAGATGGGGAACCTGAAGCTTTCTTT.

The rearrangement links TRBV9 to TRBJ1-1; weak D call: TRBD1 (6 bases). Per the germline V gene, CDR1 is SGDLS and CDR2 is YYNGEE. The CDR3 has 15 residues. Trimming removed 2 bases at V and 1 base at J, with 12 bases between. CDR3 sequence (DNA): TGTGCCAGCAGCGTTTTACCAGGGGAGAACACTGAAGCTTTCTTT. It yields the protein CASSVLPGENTEAFF.

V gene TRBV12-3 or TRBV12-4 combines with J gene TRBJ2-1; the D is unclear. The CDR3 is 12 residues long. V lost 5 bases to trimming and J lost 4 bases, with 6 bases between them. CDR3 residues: CASSRVYNEQFF. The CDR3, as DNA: TGTGCCAGCAGTCGCGTATACAATGAGCAGTTCTTC.